This T cell receptor beta chain is from a study of beta chain features in type 1 diabetes. All of the isolated RNA was reverse transcribed, so expressed TCRB transcripts were sequenced. Assay: immunoSEQ multiplex PCR; the TCRdb copy retains only in-frame clones and omits some. The sample lists 15,000 to 20,000 clones, around 50% seen once, with approximately 0.4% in the top ten. In regard to this clone: Its antigen remains unidentified.

Study findings and constraints: Sequencing of cDNA might inflate the share of cells that strongly express TCR.

Only one heparinised blood draw was taken per donor, and its volume averaged about 116 mL. The source of this sequence is a man aged 18 to 29 in good health. Sample: stem cell memory CD4+ T cells from blood.

Here the CDR3 reads CASSSGGPSYNEQFF. The DNA of the CDR3 is TGTGCCAGCAGCTCCGGGGGTCCCTCCTACAATGAGCAGTTCTTC. The chain combines TRBV13 with TRBJ2-1, with D possibly TRBD2 on 6 matching bases. CDR1 and CDR2 from the germline V gene are PRHDT and FYEKMQ (reference sequence). The CDR3 has 15 residues. Trimming cost V 4 bases and J 0 bases, with 10 bases left between them.